A single sample gave rise to the 22 T cell receptor beta chains below, sequenced in a study of molecular identifiers for immune sequencing clone quantification. TCRdb passed the PCR reads through MiXCR, listing each CDR3 protein once. The repertoire holds around 89,000 distinct CDR3 sequences, with around 20% as singletons. Material: naive CD8+ T cells from blood, with Jurkat cell RNA spiked in. This sample's subset: FACS-sorted CD8+CD4-CCR7+CD45RA+ naive T cells. Source of these receptors: a human donor in good health. Some libraries in this study had Jurkat cell RNA spiked in.

This clonotype appeared a few times. The chain has TRBV4-1 and TRBJ2-7; 8 positions match TRBD2. V gave up 1 base and J gave up 4 bases; unmatched junction bases: 3. CDR3 size: 14 residues. The germline V gene encodes CDR1 MGHRA and CDR2 YSYEKL. CDR3 protein: CASSQASGGYEQYF. In nucleotides, the CDR3 is TGCGCCAGCAGCCAAGCCTCGGGGGGGTACGAGCAGTACTTC.

This clonotype has ten or more counts. The genes are TRBV27 and TRBJ2-3, with D tentatively TRBD2 (6 bases). This CDR3 region has 16 residues. V was shortened by 3 bases and J by 5 bases, with 18 bases between the two germline ends. Germline assignment: CDR1 MNHEY and CDR2 SMNVEV (reference sequence). CDR3 nucleotide sequence: TGTGCCAGCAGTTTCCGGGTGGGGCCTAGCGAAGATACGCAGTATTTT. Protein product: CASSFRVGPSEDTQYF.

This clonotype came up many times. J is TRBJ1-5 and V is TRBV27; D is ambiguous. Germline V gene lookup returns CDR1 MNHEY and CDR2 SMNVEV (reference sequence). Trimming left V 8 bases short and J 6 bases short, with 8 bases between. CDR3 size: 11 residues. This CDR3 is CASGVFQPQHF. CDR3 sequence (DNA): TGTGCCAGCGGGGTTTTTCAGCCCCAGCATTTT.

The chain uses TRBV5-1 and TRBJ1-1; tentatively, D is TRBD1 (5 bases). CDR1 and CDR2 from the germline V gene are SGHRS and YFSETQ. The CDR3 is made up of 14 amino acids. V lost 1 base and J lost 3, with 10 bases in between. CDR3 protein: CASSLYLRDTEAFF. CDR3 nucleotides: TGCGCCAGCAGCTTGTATCTCAGGGACACTGAAGCTTTCTTT.

This clonotype was recorded many times. The chain links TRBV27 to TRBJ2-2, with D maybe TRBD2 (5 bases). Germline V gene lookup returns CDR1 MNHEY and CDR2 SMNVEV (reference sequence). The germline V and J ends were trimmed by 8 bases and 3 bases, with 13 bases remaining between them. There are 14 residues in the CDR3. Here the CDR3 reads CASGETGYTGELFF. Here the CDR3 DNA reads TGTGCCAGCGGGGAAACGGGGTACACCGGGGAGCTGTTTTTT.

The table lists this clonotype with many counts. The CDR3 loop is CSASAAPLAGGYEQYF. The CDR3 DNA reads TGCAGTGCTAGTGCAGCACCTTTAGCGGGAGGGTACGAGCAGTACTTC. This sequence joins TRBV20-1 and TRBJ2-7; TRBD2 matches at 11 bases. The CDR3 is 16 residues long. V trimming: 3 bases; J trimming: 4 bases; junction bases outside the gene matches: 11. Germline CDR1 and CDR2: DFQATT and SNEGSKA (reference sequence).

This clonotype was observed at least ten times. This chain joins TRBV2 and TRBJ1-6; possibly TRBD1 for D (5 bases). V lost 7 bases, J lost 10 bases, and 20 bases lay in between. CDR3 length: 15 amino acids. Looked up from germline, CDR1 is SNHLY and CDR2 is FYNNEI. The CDR3: CASNEMTVNQSPLHF. The DNA of the CDR3 is TGTGCCAGCAACGAAATGACAGTAAACCAATCACCCCTCCACTTT.

This clonotype was observed at least ten times. This may arise from a read error, as a much more abundant clone is one base away. The V gene is TRBV14, the J gene TRBJ2-7; D is undetermined. CDR3 size: 11 residues. Trimming left V 4 bases short and J 2 bases short, with 3 bases between. The germline V gene has CDR1 SGHDN and CDR2 FVKESK. The CDR3 coding sequence is TGTGCCAGCAGCCCCCCCTACGAGCAGTACTTC. The encoded protein is CASSPPYEQYF.

The V and J genes are TRBV11-2 and TRBJ2-3; 11 nucleotides line up with TRBD2. V shed 5 bases, J shed 3 bases, and the junction held 13 bases outside the gene matches. Looked up from germline, CDR1 is SGHAT and CDR2 is FQNNGV. The CDR3 runs 18 residues. The CDR3 DNA follows: TGTGCCAGCAGCGTAAGTTGGGGGACTAGCGGCTGTACAGATACGCAGTATTTT. This gives the protein CASSVSWGTSGCTDTQYF.

This clonotype was detected ten times or more. The genes are TRBV25-1 and TRBJ2-5, with D perhaps matching TRBD1 (6 bases). The CDR3 extends over 14 amino acids. CDR1 is MGHDK and CDR2 is SYGVNS in the germline V gene. The V end lost 1 base, the J end lost 9 bases, and 15 bases lay between the germline ends. This CDR3 is CASSEFGGSGAQYF. The CDR3 nucleotides are TGTGCCAGCAGTGAATTCGGCGGGTCAGGGGCCCAGTACTTC.

This clonotype showed up many times. This chain joins TRBV25-1 and TRBJ2-7; unclear D gene. Germline assignment: CDR1 MGHDK and CDR2 SYGVNS. V shed 7 bases and J shed 3 bases, with 7 bases lying between them. CDR3 length: 11 residues. Written as DNA, the CDR3 is TGTGCCAGCACCTTTGGCTACGAGCAGTACTTC. Amino acid sequence: CASTFGYEQYF.

Of note for this clonotype: A single base separates this from a much larger clone, so it may be a read error. This chain joins TRBV19 and TRBJ1-1; tentative D call: TRBD1 (6 bases). The CDR3 sequence is 14 residues long. The germline CDR1 and CDR2 sequences are LNHDA and SQIVND (reference sequence). V was trimmed by 7 bases and J by 4 bases, leaving 16 bases between them. Here the CDR3 reads CASIYSGQFTEAFF. The CDR3 DNA sequence: TGTGCCAGTATATACAGCGGACAGTTCACTGAAGCTTTCTTT.

This clonotype was detected only once. CDR3 protein: CASSLELAGGPNEQFF. For the CDR3, the DNA is TGTGCCAGCAGCTTGGAACTAGCGGGAGGGCCCAATGAGCAGTTCTTC. The V gene is TRBV13, the J gene TRBJ2-1, with 13 bases that match TRBD2. The CDR3 has 16 amino acids. Germline CDR1 PRHDT, CDR2 FYEKMQ (reference sequence). The V gene end was trimmed by 3 bases and the J gene end by 6 bases; junction bases not matched to a gene: 5.

This clonotype was seen a handful of times. V usage is TRBV4-1 and J usage is TRBJ1-2, with D hard to call. Germline V gene sequence: CDR1 MGHRA, CDR2 YSYEKL. This CDR3 is built from 16 residues. Trimming cost V 0 bases and J 1 base, with 12 bases left between them. The CDR3 bases are TGCGCCAGCAGCCAAGAGCGAGGGATACTTAACTATGGCTACACCTTC. It encodes CASSQERGILNYGYTF.

This clonotype was recorded many times. This chain joins TRBV28 and TRBJ1-1; TRBD1 matches at 8 bases. CDR3 length: 15 residues. Per germline, CDR1 MDHEN and CDR2 SYDVKM. Trimming took 6 bases from V and 5 from J; bases not matched to a gene: 11. CDR3 protein: CASRLERTGWTEAFF. In nucleotides, the CDR3 is TGTGCCAGCAGACTCGAGAGGACAGGGTGGACTGAAGCTTTCTTT.

This clonotype has a count of ten or more. This chain joins TRBV9 and TRBJ2-7, with 7 bases that match TRBD2. CDR1 and CDR2 (germline): SGDLS, YYNGEE. Trimming removed 4 bases from V and 4 bases from J; junction bases left unmatched: 2. There are 12 residues in the CDR3. CDR3 sequence: CASSSGGYEQYF. The CDR3 DNA reads as TGTGCCAGCAGCTCCGGGGGGTACGAGCAGTACTTC.

The V and J genes are TRBV5-4 and TRBJ2-1, with 11 bases that match TRBD2. Germline V gives CDR1 SGHNT, CDR2 YYREEE (reference sequence). The CDR3 length is 15 residues. V lost 4 bases to trimming and J lost 8 bases; unmatched junction nucleotides: 8. The CDR3 DNA sequence: TGTGCCAGCAGCGGGGGACTAGCGGTGCGGGATGAGCAGTTCTTC. It translates to CASSGGLAVRDEQFF.

By frequency in the sample, this clonotype is medium-sized (0.01 to 0.1%). The chain has TRBV12-3 or TRBV12-4 and TRBJ2-3; D remains unclear. Deletions cut 3 bases from V and 1 base from J, with 2 bases between. This CDR3 comprises 12 residues. This CDR3 is CASSLGTDTQYF. In nucleotides, the CDR3 is TGTGCCAGCAGTTTGGGCACAGATACGCAGTATTTT.

This clonotype was found many times. This rearrangement joins TRBV7-9 to TRBJ1-2, with D unresolved. Germline V lookup: CDR1 SEHNR, CDR2 FQNEAQ (reference sequence). Trimming removed 1 base at V and 7 bases at J, with 13 bases between. The CDR3 spans 14 residues. The DNA of the CDR3 is TGTGCCAGCAGCTTAGTTCGGGCCGAGCTTGGCTACACCTTC. Translating it yields CASSLVRAELGYTF. Drawing the rest from reference TRBV7-9 and TRBJ1-2, the complete variable domain is DTGVSQNPRHKITKRGQNVTFRCDPISEHNRLYWYRQTLGQGPEFLTYFQNEAQLEKSRLLSDRFSAERPKGSFSTLEIQRTEQGDSAMYLCASSLVRAELGYTFGSGTRLTVV.

This clonotype occurred many times. The gene calls are TRBV28 and TRBJ1-5; D uncertain. V lost 5 bases and J lost 6, with 14 bases in between. Per germline, CDR1 MDHEN and CDR2 SYDVKM. The CDR3 is 14 residues long. DNA of the CDR3: TGTGCCAGCAGTCCCGAACGCTTGGGTCAGCCCCAGCATTTT. Protein sequence: CASSPERLGQPQHF.

This clonotype was observed a handful of times. The chain combines TRBV20-1 with TRBJ2-7; 8 bases match TRBD2. This CDR3 has 15 amino acids. J gave up 6 bases and V 6 bases, and 16 bases lay outside the gene matches. CDR1 and CDR2 from the germline V gene are DFQATT and SNEGSKA (reference sequence). CDR3: CSAIAPLAAAFEQYF. DNA of the CDR3: TGCAGTGCCATCGCGCCACTAGCGGCGGCCTTCGAGCAGTACTTC.

This clonotype was seen at least ten times. The CDR3 sequence is CASSLIPRATEAFF. In nucleotides, the CDR3 is TGTGCCAGCAGTTTGATCCCCAGGGCCACTGAAGCTTTCTTT. The rearrangement joins TRBV27 to TRBJ1-1; D possibly corresponds to TRBD1 (5 bases). In germline, CDR1 is MNHEY, CDR2 SMNVEV (reference sequence). V was trimmed by 3 bases and J by 4 bases, leaving 12 bases between them. The length of the CDR3 is 14 residues.